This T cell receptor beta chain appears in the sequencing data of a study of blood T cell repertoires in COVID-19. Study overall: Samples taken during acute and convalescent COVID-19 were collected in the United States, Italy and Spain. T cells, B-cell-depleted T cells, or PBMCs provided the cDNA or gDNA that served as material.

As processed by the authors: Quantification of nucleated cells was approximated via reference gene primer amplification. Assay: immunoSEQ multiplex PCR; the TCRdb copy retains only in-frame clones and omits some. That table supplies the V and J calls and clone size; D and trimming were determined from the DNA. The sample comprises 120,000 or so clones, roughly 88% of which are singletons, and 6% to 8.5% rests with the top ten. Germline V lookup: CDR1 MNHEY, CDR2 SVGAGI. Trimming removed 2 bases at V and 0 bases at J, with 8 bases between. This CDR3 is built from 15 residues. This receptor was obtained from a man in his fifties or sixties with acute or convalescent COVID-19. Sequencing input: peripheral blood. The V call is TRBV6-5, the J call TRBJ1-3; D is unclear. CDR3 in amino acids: CASSYGGNSGNTIYF. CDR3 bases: TGTGCCAGCAGTTACGGAGGGAACTCTGGAAACACCATATATTTT.